These 14 T cell receptor beta chains were sequenced from one sample in a study of blood T cell repertoires in COVID-19. The assay was immunoSEQ multiplex PCR, and TCRdb's table has in-frame clones only and misses some. The table lists 150,000 to 200,000 clones, around 85% of them singletons. Source material: peripheral blood. The receptors were gathered from a man between 65 and 79 years old with active or convalescent COVID-19.

This clone was seen a single time. The chain combines TRBV12-3 or TRBV12-4 with TRBJ1-5; no firm D call. V shed 4 bases and J shed 5 bases, with 6 bases lying between them. The CDR3 runs to 12 residues. In DNA, the CDR3 is TGTGCCAGCAGTTCAGTCGATCAGCCCCAGCATTTT. Translating it yields CASSSVDQPQHF.

J is TRBJ2-7 and V is TRBV6-2 or TRBV6-3; D possibly corresponds to TRBD1 (6 bases). CDR3 length: 12 residues. Germline V gene sequence: CDR1 MNHEY, CDR2 SVGEGT. The V end was cut by 6 bases, the J end by 2 bases, with 8 bases between. Here the CDR3 DNA reads TGTGCCAGCAGCAACAGGGCCTACGAGCAGTACTTC. Protein sequence: CASSNRAYEQYF.

This chain uses TRBV7-2 with TRBJ2-6; tentatively, D is TRBD1 (5 bases). The V gene's germline CDR1 is SGHTA and CDR2 FQGNSA. V was pared by 2 bases and J by 3 bases, with 8 bases between. The length of the CDR3 is 15 residues. CDR3 coding DNA: TGTGCCAGCAGCTTATATAGGGGTGGGGCCAACGTCCTGACTTTC. Encoded protein: CASSLYRGGANVLTF.

This chain joins TRBV6-5 and TRBJ1-4, with a weak D call TRBD1 (5 bases). Germline CDR1 MNHEY, CDR2 SVGAGI. Trimming removed 6 bases from V and 8 bases from J, with 16 bases in between. The CDR3 consists of 14 residues. CDR3 residues: CASSDRGHQEKLFF. The CDR3 nucleotides read TGTGCCAGCAGCGATAGAGGACATCAGGAAAAACTGTTTTTT.

The V call is TRBV2, the J call TRBJ2-3, with 12 bases lining up with TRBD1. V gave up 7 bases and J gave up 4 bases; unmatched junction bases: 6. Germline V lookup: CDR1 SNHLY, CDR2 FYNNEI. This CDR3 region has 15 residues. The CDR3 spells CASTGDRGRPDTQYF. CDR3 DNA: TGTGCCAGCACCGGGGACAGGGGGCGCCCAGATACGCAGTATTTT.

J is TRBJ2-3 and V is TRBV15; 10 bases are shared with TRBD1. Unmatched junction bases numbered 4, after V lost 7 bases and J lost 0 bases. The CDR3 is 15 residues long. CDR1 is LNHNV, CDR2 YYDKDF, per germline (reference sequence). The CDR3 region has the DNA TGTGCCACCATCAAGGGACAGGGGAGCACAGATACGCAGTATTTT. Translated, it gives CATIKGQGSTDTQYF.

The V gene is TRBV19, the J gene TRBJ2-3; 10 bases map to TRBD1. Germline V gene data show CDR1 as LNHDA and CDR2 as SQIVND (reference sequence). The V and J ends lost 5 bases and 5 bases, in that order; junction bases with no gene match: 4. The CDR3 is 14 amino acids. CDR3 bases: TGTGCCAGTAGTCCCGACAGGGGGCGAGATACGCAGTATTTT. Residues: CASSPDRGRDTQYF.

The V gene is TRBV6-2 or TRBV6-3, the J gene TRBJ1-1; D possibly corresponds to TRBD1 (6 bases). Germline V gives CDR1 MNHEY, CDR2 SVGEGT. Trimming shortened V by 2 bases and J by 1 base, and 11 bases separated the two germline ends. There are 15 residues in the CDR3. The CDR3 reads CASSYGGPWNTEAFF. DNA of the CDR3: TGTGCCAGCAGTTACGGGGGCCCCTGGAACACTGAAGCTTTCTTT.

The chain recombines TRBV2 with TRBJ2-1, with TRBD1 matching over 8 bases. With V trimmed by 6 bases and J by 5 bases, 3 bases remained unmatched. There are 13 residues in the CDR3. Germline assignment: CDR1 SNHLY and CDR2 FYNNEI. This CDR3 is CASRGTGDNEQFF. In DNA, the CDR3 is TGTGCCAGCAGGGGGACAGGAGACAATGAGCAGTTCTTC.

This clone was seen once. This sequence joins TRBV5-1 and TRBJ1-1, with D possibly TRBD1 on 6 matching bases. This CDR3 has 15 amino acids. V lost 8 bases and J lost 0, with 17 bases in between. Germline assignment: CDR1 SGHRS and CDR2 YFSETQ. The CDR3, as DNA: TGCGCCAGTACCACAGGGTCGTCGGTGAACACTGAAGCTTTCTTT. Translating gives CASTTGSSVNTEAFF.

The J gene is TRBJ2-1, the V gene TRBV7-6; D possibly corresponds to TRBD2 (6 bases). CDR1 is SGHVS, CDR2 FNYEAQ, per germline. This CDR3 is built from 15 residues. With 1 base removed from V and 9 bases from J, the gap between germline ends came to 16 bases. The CDR3 sequence is CASSLVDSREVEQFF. The CDR3 bases are TGTGCCAGCAGCTTAGTAGACTCCAGGGAGGTTGAGCAGTTCTTC.

The CDR3 nucleotides read TGCGCCAGCAGTCAGGCAGGGACAGGGTGGCGCGAAGGTACGCAGTATTTT. Protein sequence: CASSQAGTGWREGTQYF. The chain has TRBV23-1 and TRBJ2-3; 9 bases map to TRBD1. TRBV23-1 is flagged as an ORF with uncertain function. With 3 bases clipped from V and 8 bases from J, the junction kept 15 bases outside the gene matches. The CDR3 totals 17 residues.

V usage is TRBV7-2 and J usage is TRBJ2-5; 12 bases are a match to TRBD1. This CDR3 spans 16 amino acids. Losses at the gene ends were 5 bases for V and 5 bases for J; bases not matched to a gene: 9. Germline V gene sequence: CDR1 SGHTA, CDR2 FQGNSA. The DNA for the CDR3 is TGTGCCAGCAGCAGCCGGGACAGGGGGCCGAGGGAGACCCAGTACTTC. Its protein product is CASSSRDRGPRETQYF.

This chain joins TRBV27 and TRBJ2-3; 12 bases map to TRBD2. V shed 5 bases, J shed 2 bases, and the junction held 17 bases outside the gene matches. This CDR3 is built from 20 residues. Germline V gives CDR1 MNHEY, CDR2 SMNVEV (reference sequence). Here the CDR3 DNA reads TGTGCCAGCAGTCTGTGGACTAGCGGGAATTCCCGTCTTCCCACAGATACGCAGTATTTT. Translation: CASSLWTSGNSRLPTDTQYF.